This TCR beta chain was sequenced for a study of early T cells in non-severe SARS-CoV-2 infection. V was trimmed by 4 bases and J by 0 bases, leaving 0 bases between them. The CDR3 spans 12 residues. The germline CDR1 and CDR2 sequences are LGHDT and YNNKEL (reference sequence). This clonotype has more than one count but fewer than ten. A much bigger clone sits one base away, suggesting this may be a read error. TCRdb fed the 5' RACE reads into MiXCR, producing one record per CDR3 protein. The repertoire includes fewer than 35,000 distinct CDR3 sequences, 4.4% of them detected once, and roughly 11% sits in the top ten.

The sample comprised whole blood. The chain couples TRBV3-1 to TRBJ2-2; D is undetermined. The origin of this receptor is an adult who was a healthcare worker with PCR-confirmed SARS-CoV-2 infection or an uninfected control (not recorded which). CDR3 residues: CASSPNTGELFF. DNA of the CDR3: TGTGCCAGCAGCCCGAACACCGGGGAGCTGTTTTTT.